The 3 T cell receptor beta chains reported below all come from one sample, sequenced in a study of regulatory T cells in long-lasting Graves disease. Both iRepertoire HTBI primers and Arm-PCR of CDR3 regions were used to build the TCR beta libraries. TCRdb analysed the multiplex PCR reads with MiXCR anew, one entry per CDR3 protein. The sample contains a few hundred thousand distinct CDR3 sequences, roughly 15% of which appear only once. Time point in this sample: newly diagnosed GD, antithyroid drugs for less than 3 months. PBMCs provided the RNA from which the TCR library was made. This sample was also put to use in a study of T cells in Graves' hyperthyroidism and ophthalmopathy.

The sample in question was peripheral blood mononuclear cells (PBMCs), obtained at new diagnosis, from a patient treated with antithyroid drugs. The receptors come from a woman aged 50 to 60 with Graves disease.

This clonotype was seen ten or more times. V and J are TRBV27 and TRBJ2-7; D ambiguous. V lost 5 bases to trimming and J lost 2 bases, with 19 bases between them. Germline V CDR1 and CDR2: MNHEY, SMNVEV (reference sequence). This CDR3 spans 16 amino acids. The CDR3 sequence is CASSLLGQIETYEQYF. CDR3 nucleotide sequence: TGTGCCAGCAGTCTCCTCGGCCAGATTGAGACCTACGAGCAGTACTTC.

This clonotype was observed at least ten times. The CDR3 DNA reads TGTGCCAGCTCACCCCGGACAGGGGAAGAGACCCAGTACTTC. It encodes CASSPRTGEETQYF. The genes are TRBV7-9 and TRBJ2-5, with 9 bases identical to TRBD1. There are 14 residues in the CDR3. Germline V gives CDR1 SEHNR, CDR2 FQNEAQ (reference sequence). Trimming took 8 bases from V and 3 from J; bases not matched to a gene: 7.

This clonotype was seen ten or more times. The J gene is TRBJ2-5, the V gene TRBV28, with no clear D. Germline V gene data show CDR1 as MDHEN and CDR2 as SYDVKM. The CDR3 has 14 residues. Trimming removed 5 bases from V and 5 bases from J, with 15 bases in between. The CDR3 reads CASSLPLVSETQYF. For the CDR3, the DNA is TGTGCCAGCAGTCTTCCCTTAGTATCTGAGACCCAGTACTTC.